The clone carrying this T cell receptor (beta chain) came up a few times. Its antigen remains unidentified. The sample belongs to a study of T cells in Graves' hyperthyroidism and ophthalmopathy. General study points: A model built on 13 V-J features separated ophthalmopathy from stable hyperthyroidism. The blood repertoire included most of the expanded thyroid clonotypes above 0.001. The model predicted ophthalmopathy a median approximately seven months before onset.

Amplified TCR beta CDR3 regions came from RNA transcripts. A set of HTBI primers served as the primers for a first-round RT-PCR of the TCR CDR3. TCRdb re-derived calls from the multiplex PCR reads in MiXCR, one entry per CDR3 protein. The sample has about 560,000 distinct CDR3 sequences; around 17% are singletons. Germline CDR1 and CDR2: SGHRS and YFSETQ. V was shortened by 1 base and J by 4 bases, with 20 bases between the two germline ends. The CDR3 covers 17 residues. In patients aged 18 to 65, hyperthyroidism was newly diagnosed, with duration under 2 months. Sequenced: blood. The chain links TRBV5-1 to TRBJ1-2, with D perhaps matching TRBD1 (6 bases). The receptor's source is a woman in her late teens or twenties with Graves' hyperthyroidism. CDR3 sequence reads: CASSLSGTPEHGYGYTF. DNA of the CDR3: TGCGCCAGCAGCTTGTCCGGGACACCCGAGCATGGCTATGGCTACACCTTC.